This T cell receptor beta chain was retrieved from a study of blood T cell repertoires in COVID-19. At the level of the study: The origin of the acute and convalescent COVID-19 samples was the United States, Italy and Spain. PBMCs, B-cell-depleted T cells, or T cells provided the cDNA or gDNA that made up the material.

Trimming took 8 bases from V and 4 from J, leaving 20 bases between them. Germline V CDR1 and CDR2: MNHEY, SVGAGI. The CDR3 has 15 amino acids. Methods used by the authors: Amplification with reference gene primers provided the estimates of nucleated cell counts. Clones were sequenced by immunoSEQ multiplex PCR, and TCRdb holds only the in-frame ones, with some missing. For V, J and clone size, that table is used; D and trimming come from the DNA. This table holds 150,000 to 250,000 clones, around 80% found once. The chain employs TRBV6-5 and TRBJ2-5; perhaps TRBD2 as D (6 bases). Sequenced input: peripheral blood. This clonotype was sampled from a human donor with acute or convalescent COVID-19. The donor label of this sample is uncertain. CDR3 sequence (DNA): TGTGCCAGCTCCTCCCCAGCGGGCTCCTCAGAGACCCAGTACTTC. It encodes CASSSPAGSSETQYF.